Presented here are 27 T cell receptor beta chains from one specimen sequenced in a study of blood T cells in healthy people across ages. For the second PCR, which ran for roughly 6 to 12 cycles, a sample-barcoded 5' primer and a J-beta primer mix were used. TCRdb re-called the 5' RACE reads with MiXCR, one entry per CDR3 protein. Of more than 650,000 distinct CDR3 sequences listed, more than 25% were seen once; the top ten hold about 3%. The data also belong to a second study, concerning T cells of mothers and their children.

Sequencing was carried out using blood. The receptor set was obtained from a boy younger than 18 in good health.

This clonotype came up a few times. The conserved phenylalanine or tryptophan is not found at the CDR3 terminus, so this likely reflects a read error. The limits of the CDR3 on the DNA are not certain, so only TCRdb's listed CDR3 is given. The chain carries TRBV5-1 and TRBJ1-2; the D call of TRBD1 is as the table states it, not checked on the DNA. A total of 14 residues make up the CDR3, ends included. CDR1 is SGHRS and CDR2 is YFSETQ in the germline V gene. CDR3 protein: CASSLPGQNYGCTL.

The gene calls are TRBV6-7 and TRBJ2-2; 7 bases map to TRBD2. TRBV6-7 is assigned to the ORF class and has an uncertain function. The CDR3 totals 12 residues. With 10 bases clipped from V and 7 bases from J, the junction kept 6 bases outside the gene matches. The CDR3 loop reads CAMGGRDGELFF. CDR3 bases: TGTGCCATGGGAGGGCGTGACGGGGAGCTGTTTTTT.

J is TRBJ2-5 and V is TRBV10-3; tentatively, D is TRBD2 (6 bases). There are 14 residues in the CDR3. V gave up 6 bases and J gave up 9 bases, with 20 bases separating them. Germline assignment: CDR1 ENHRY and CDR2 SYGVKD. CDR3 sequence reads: CAISPGSMREAQYF. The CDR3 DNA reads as TGTGCCATCAGCCCCGGGTCTATGAGGGAGGCCCAGTACTTC.

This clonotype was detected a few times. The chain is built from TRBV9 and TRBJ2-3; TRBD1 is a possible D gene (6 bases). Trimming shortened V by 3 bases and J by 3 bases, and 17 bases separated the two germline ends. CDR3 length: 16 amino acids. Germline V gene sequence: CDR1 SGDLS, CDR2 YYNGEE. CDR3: CASSGDRPPFTDTQYF. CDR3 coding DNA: TGTGCCAGCAGCGGTGACAGGCCCCCCTTTACAGATACGCAGTATTTT.

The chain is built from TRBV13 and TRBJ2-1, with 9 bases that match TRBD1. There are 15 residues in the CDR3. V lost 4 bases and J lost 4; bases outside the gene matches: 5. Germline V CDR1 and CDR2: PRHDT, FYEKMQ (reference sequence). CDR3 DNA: TGTGCCAGCAGCTCGGACAGGGGTCAGTACAATGAGCAGTTCTTC. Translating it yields CASSSDRGQYNEQFF.

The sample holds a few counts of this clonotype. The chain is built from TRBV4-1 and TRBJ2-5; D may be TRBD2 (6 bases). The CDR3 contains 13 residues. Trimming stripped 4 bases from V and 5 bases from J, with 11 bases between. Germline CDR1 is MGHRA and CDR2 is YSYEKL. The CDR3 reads CASSRRLGETQYF. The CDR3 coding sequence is TGCGCCAGCAGCCGTCGACTAGGGGAGACCCAGTACTTC.

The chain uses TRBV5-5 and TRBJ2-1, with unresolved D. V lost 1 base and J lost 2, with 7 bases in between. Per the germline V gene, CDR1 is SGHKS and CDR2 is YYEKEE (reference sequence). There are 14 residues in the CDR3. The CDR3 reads CASSLFGPYNEQFF. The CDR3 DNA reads TGTGCCAGCAGCTTGTTCGGACCCTACAATGAGCAGTTCTTC.

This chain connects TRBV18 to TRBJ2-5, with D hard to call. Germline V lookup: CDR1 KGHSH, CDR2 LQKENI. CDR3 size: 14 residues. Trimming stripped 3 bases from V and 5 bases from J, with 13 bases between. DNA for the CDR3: TGTGCCAGCTCACCGGAATCATCCAGGGAGACCCAGTACTTC. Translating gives CASSPESSRETQYF.

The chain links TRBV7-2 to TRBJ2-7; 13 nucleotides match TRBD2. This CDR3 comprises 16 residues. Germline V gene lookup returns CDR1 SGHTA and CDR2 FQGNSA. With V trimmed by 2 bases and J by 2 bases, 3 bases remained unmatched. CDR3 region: CASSLWGLAGTYEQYF. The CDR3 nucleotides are TGTGCCAGCAGCTTATGGGGACTAGCGGGGACCTACGAGCAGTACTTC.

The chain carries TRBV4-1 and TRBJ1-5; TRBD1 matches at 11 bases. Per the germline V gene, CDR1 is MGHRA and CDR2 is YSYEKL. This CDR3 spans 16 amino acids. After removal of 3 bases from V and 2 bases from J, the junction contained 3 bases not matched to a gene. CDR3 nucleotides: TGCGCCAGCAGCCAGGGACAGGGGGACCGCAATCAGCCCCAGCATTTT. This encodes CASSQGQGDRNQPQHF.

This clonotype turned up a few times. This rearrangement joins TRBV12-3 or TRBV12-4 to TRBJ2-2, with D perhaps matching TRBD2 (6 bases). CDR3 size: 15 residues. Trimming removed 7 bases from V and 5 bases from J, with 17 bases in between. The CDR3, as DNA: TGTGCCAGCACTCTGATGGCGGGGAAGACCGGGGAGCTGTTTTTT. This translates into CASTLMAGKTGELFF.

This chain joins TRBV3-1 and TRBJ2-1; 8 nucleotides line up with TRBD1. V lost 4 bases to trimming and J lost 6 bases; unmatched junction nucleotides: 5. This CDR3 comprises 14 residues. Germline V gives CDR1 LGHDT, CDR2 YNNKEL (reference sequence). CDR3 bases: TGTGCCAGCAGCCCCCCGGGGACAGGCAATGAGCAGTTCTTC. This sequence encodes CASSPPGTGNEQFF.

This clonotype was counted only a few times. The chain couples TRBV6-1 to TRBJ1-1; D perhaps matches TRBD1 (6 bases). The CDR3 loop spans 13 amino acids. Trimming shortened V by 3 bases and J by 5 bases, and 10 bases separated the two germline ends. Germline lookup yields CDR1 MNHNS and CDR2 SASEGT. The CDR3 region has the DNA TGTGCCAGCAGTGAGGGGGGGCTGACTGAAGCTTTCTTT. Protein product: CASSEGGLTEAFF.

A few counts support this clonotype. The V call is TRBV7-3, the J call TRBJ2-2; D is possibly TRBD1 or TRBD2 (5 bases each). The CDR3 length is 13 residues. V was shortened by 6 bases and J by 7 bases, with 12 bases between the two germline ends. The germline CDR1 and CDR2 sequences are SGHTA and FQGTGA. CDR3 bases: TGTGCCAGCAGGGGACCCCCTGGCGGGGAGCTGTTTTTT. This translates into CASRGPPGGELFF.

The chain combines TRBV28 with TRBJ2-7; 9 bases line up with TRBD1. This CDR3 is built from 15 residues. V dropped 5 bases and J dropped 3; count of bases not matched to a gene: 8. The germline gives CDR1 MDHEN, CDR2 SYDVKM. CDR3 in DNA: TGTGCCAGCAGTCGCATCGGGACAGGGTACTACGAGCAGTACTTC. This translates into CASSRIGTGYYEQYF.

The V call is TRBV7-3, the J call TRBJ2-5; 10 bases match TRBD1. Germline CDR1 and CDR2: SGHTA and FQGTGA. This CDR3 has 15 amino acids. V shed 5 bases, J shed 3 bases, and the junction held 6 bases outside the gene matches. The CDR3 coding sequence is TGTGCCAGCAGCCCGGGACAGGGGTTTAAAGAGACCCAGTACTTC. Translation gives CASSPGQGFKETQYF. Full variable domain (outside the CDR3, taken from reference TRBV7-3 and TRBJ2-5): GAGVSQTPSNKVTEKGKYVELRCDPISGHTALYWYRQSLGQGPEFLIYFQGTGAADDSGLPNDRFFAVRPEGSVSTLKIQRTERGDSAVYLCASSPGQGFKETQYFGPGTRLLVL.

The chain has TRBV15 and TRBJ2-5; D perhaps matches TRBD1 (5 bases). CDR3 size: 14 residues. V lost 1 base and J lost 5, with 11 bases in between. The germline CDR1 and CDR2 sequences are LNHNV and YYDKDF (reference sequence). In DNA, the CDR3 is TGTGCCACCAGCAGAGTAGGCAGGGCCGAGACCCAGTACTTC. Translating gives CATSRVGRAETQYF.

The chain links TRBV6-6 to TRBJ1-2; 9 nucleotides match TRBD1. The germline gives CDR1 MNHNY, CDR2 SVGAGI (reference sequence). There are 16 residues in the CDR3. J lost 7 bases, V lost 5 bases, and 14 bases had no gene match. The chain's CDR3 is CASSPKLTGGGCGYTF. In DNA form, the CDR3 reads TGTGCCAGCAGTCCCAAGTTAACAGGGGGCGGTTGTGGCTACACCTTC.

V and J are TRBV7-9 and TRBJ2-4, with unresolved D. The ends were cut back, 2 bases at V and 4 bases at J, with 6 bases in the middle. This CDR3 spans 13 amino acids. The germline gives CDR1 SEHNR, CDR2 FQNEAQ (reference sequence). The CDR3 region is CASSLSPKNIQYF. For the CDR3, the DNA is TGTGCCAGCAGCTTATCCCCAAAAAACATTCAGTACTTC.

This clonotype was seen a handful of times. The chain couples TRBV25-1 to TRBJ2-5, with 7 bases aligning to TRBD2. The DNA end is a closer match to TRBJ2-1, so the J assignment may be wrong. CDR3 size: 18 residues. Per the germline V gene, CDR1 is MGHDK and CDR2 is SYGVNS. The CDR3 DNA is TGTGCCAGCAGTGAATCGCGTACTAGCGCGGCCAAATACAATGAGCAGTTCTTC. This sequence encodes CASSESRTSAAKYNEQFF.

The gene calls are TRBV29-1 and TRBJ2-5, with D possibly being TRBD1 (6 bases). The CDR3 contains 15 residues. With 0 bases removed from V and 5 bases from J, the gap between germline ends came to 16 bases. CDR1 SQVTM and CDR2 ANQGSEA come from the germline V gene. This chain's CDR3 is CSVEDGGGTRETQYF. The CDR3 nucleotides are TGCAGCGTTGAAGATGGGGGCGGTACGAGGGAGACCCAGTACTTC.

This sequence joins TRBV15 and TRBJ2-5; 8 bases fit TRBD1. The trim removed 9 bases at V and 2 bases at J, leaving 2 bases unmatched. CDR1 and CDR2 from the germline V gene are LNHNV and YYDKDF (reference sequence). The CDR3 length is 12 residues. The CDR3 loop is CATGTGQETQYF. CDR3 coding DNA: TGTGCCACTGGGACAGGACAAGAGACCCAGTACTTC.

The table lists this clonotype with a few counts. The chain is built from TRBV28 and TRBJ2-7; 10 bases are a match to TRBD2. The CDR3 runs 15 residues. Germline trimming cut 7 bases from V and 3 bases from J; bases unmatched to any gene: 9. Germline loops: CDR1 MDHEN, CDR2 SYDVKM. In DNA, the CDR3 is TGTGCCAGCACCCTTGGACTAGCGGACAACTACGAGCAGTACTTC. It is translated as CASTLGLADNYEQYF.

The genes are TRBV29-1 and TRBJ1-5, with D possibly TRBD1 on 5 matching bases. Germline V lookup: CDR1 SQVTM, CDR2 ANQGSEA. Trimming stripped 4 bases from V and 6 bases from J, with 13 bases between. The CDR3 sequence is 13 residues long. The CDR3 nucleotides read TGCAGCGTTGGGGGGGGTATGAGTCAGCCCCAGCATTTT. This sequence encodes CSVGGGMSQPQHF.

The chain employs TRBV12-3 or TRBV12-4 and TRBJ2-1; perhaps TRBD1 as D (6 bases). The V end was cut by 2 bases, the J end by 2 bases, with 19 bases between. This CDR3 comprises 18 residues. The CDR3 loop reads CASSLNPPGVLTYNEQFF. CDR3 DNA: TGTGCCAGCAGTTTAAATCCCCCAGGGGTCCTAACCTACAATGAGCAGTTCTTC.

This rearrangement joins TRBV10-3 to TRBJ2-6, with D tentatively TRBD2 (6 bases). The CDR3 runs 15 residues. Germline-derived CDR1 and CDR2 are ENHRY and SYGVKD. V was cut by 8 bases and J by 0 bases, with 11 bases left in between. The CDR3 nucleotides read TGTGCCATCTACGGGGGAAGCTCTGGGGCCAACGTCCTGACTTTC. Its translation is CAIYGGSSGANVLTF.

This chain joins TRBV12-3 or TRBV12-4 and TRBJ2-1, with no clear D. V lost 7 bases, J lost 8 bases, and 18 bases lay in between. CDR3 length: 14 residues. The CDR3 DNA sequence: TGTGCCAGCACCCAGGCTCCCCCCGGCGATGAGCAGTTCTTC. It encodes CASTQAPPGDEQFF.